This is a list of T cell receptor beta chains from one sample in a study of blood T cells in healthy people across ages. TCRdb processed the 5' RACE reads anew with MiXCR; each CDR3 protein has one entry. The table includes over 600,000 distinct CDR3 sequences, 56% detected once. Sequencing was performed on blood. The receptors shown here come from a man in his forties or fifties in good health. Each CDR3 is given with its conserved first and last residue. Fields, in order: CDR3 DNA, CDR3 protein, J gene, V gene, D gene, clone size. D genes are given only for firm matches. The listing skips clone size in some rows; elsewhere it reads once, few, many or a size class.

TGTGCCAGCAGTTTCTCACGGACAGGGCAGATGTCACCCCTCCACTTT,CASSFSRTGQMSPLHF,TRBJ1-6,TRBV28,TRBD1,NA
TGTGCCAGCAGCGTAGGGCTTAGCGGGAGTCCCTACGAGCAGTACTTC,CASSVGLSGSPYEQYF,TRBJ2-7,TRBV9,TRBD2,NA
TGCAGCCCCCTTCGGCCCGGACAGGCCCTGCGACCTTATGGCTACACCTTC,CSPLRPGQALRPYGYTF,TRBJ1-2,TRBV29-1,TRBD1,NA
TGTGCCAGCAGTTTAGACAGGGGAGTGGGCAATCAGCCCCAGCATTTT,CASSLDRGVGNQPQHF,TRBJ1-5,TRBV28,TRBD1,NA
TGCAGCGCCATGGGACAGGCGAACTATAATTCACCCCTCCACTTT,CSAMGQANYNSPLHF,TRBJ1-6,TRBV20-1,TRBD1,NA
TGCAGTGCTAGGCCGGGGACAGGGGGCGATTACGAGCAGTACTTC,CSARPGTGGDYEQYF,TRBJ2-7,TRBV20-1,TRBD1,NA
TGCAGTGCTGCCGGGAACACTGAAGCTTTCTTT,CSAAGNTEAFF,TRBJ1-1,TRBV20-1,NA,NA
TGTGCCAGCAGAATAACGGGGGGAGTCGGAGAGACCCAGTACTTC,CASRITGGVGETQYF,TRBJ2-5,TRBV2,TRBD2,few
TGTGCCAGCTCCCATTCTTCAGGGGATTACTCCTACGAGCAGTACTTC,CASSHSSGDYSYEQYF,TRBJ2-7,TRBV27,NA,NA
TGCGCCAGCAGCTTGCAACAGCGCGCCGGGAACACTGAAGCTTTCTTT,CASSLQQRAGNTEAFF,TRBJ1-1,TRBV5-1,NA,many
TGTGCCAGCAGTCCAGAACAGGGCACCTCGTACTATGGCTACACCTTC,CASSPEQGTSYYGYTF,TRBJ1-2,TRBV27,NA,NA
TGTGCCAGCAGCGTAGACCCTGGGTCGTCTAGCGGGAGCTACGAGCAGTACTTC,CASSVDPGSSSGSYEQYF,TRBJ2-7,TRBV9,TRBD2,NA
TGCGCCAGCAGGATAGGGACTAGCCGAGAGACCCAGTACTTC,CASRIGTSRETQYF,TRBJ2-5,TRBV5-1,TRBD2,few
TGTGCCAGCAGCTTTCGCGGGGATCCACCCCTCCACTTT,CASSFRGDPPLHF,TRBJ1-6,TRBV7-2,NA,NA
TGCAGTGCTAGCCTACCGGGGGGGGGCTCCTACAATGAGCAGTTCTTC,CSASLPGGGSYNEQFF,TRBJ2-1,TRBV20-1,TRBD2,NA
TGTGCCAGCAGCCTATTAGACGAGGGGGATCAAGAGACCCAGTACTTC,CASSLLDEGDQETQYF,TRBJ2-5,TRBV12-3/TRBV12-4,NA,few
TGTGCCAGCAGTTCGTGGACAGGTAACGACAATGAGCAGTTCTTC,CASSSWTGNDNEQFF,TRBJ2-1,TRBV27,TRBD1,few
TGTGCCAGCAGCCCTGCGGGCGCCGTTGAAGCTTTCTTT,CASSPAGAVEAFF,TRBJ1-1,TRBV7-9,NA,NA
TGTGCCACCAGTGAAAAAGGAGCGGACTTCGTCCTCTACGAGCAGTTCTTC,CATSEKGADFVLYEQFF,TRBJ2-1,TRBV24-1,NA,NA
TGCAGCGTTGAAGGCGGTCGGAGCTATGGCTACACCTTC,CSVEGGRSYGYTF,TRBJ1-2,TRBV29-1,NA,NA
TGTGCCAGCAGTGACTCCGAAGGGTTTAATTCACCCCTCCACTTT,CASSDSEGFNSPLHF,TRBJ1-6,TRBV6-1,NA,NA
TGCAGCGGGGGGGACTATGGCTACACCTTC,CSGGDYGYTF,TRBJ1-2,TRBV29-1,NA,few
TGCAGTGCTGGGGACGTTCGCGGGGGGCATCGAGAGCAGTACTTC,CSAGDVRGGHREQYF,TRBJ2-7,TRBV20-1,TRBD2,few
TGTGCCAGCAGCCACCAGCATTTT,CASSHQHF,TRBJ1-5,TRBV6-5,NA,NA
TGCGCCACGAGGGAGGCAGATACGCAGTATTTT,CATREADTQYF,TRBJ2-3,TRBV5-1,NA,few
TGTGCCAGCAGCTTGGTACGCACTAACTATGGCTACACCTTC,CASSLVRTNYGYTF,TRBJ1-2,TRBV7-2,NA,few